These 4 T cell receptor beta chains originate from one sample sequenced in a study of regulatory T cells in long-lasting Graves disease. With iRepertoire HTBI primers and Arm-PCR of CDR3 regions, TCR beta libraries were built. Each CDR3 protein gets one entry after TCRdb re-called the multiplex PCR reads with MiXCR. The sample records some 500,000 distinct CDR3 sequences, approximately 16% being singletons. Time point here: newly diagnosed GD, antithyroid drugs for less than 3 months. Extracted RNA from PBMCs served as the source of the TCR library. Another study also made use of these data, one on T cells in Graves' hyperthyroidism and ophthalmopathy.

The sequences come from peripheral blood mononuclear cells (PBMCs), collected at new diagnosis, from a patient treated with antithyroid drugs. Every receptor here comes from a woman aged 35-65 years with Graves disease.

This clonotype was observed many times. The chain recombines TRBV5-1 with TRBJ1-2, with 7 bases that match TRBD1. The CDR3 sequence is 14 residues long. Germline V gives CDR1 SGHRS, CDR2 YFSETQ. Trimming removed 0 bases from V and 6 bases from J; junction bases left unmatched: 5. CDR3 sequence (DNA): TGCGCCAGCAGCTTGGCCACAGGGGTCCATGGCTACACCTTC. It codes for CASSLATGVHGYTF.

This clonotype was found many times. V and J are TRBV30 and TRBJ1-5, with no clear D. V was shortened by 1 base and J by 4 bases, with 5 bases between the two germline ends. This CDR3 spans 12 amino acids. Germline CDR1 and CDR2: GTSNPN and SVGIG (reference sequence). The DNA of the CDR3 is TGTGCCTGGAGTGCGGGGAATCAGCCCCAGCATTTT. It codes for CAWSAGNQPQHF.

This clonotype has more than one count but fewer than ten. This sequence joins TRBV6-9 and TRBJ1-5, with 10 nucleotides matching TRBD1. The CDR3 has 17 residues. Germline CDR1 MNHGY, CDR2 SVAAGI. V dropped 3 bases and J dropped 0; count of bases not matched to a gene: 5. The CDR3, as DNA: TGTGCCAGCAGTTACGCTAGGACAGGGGGTAGCAATCAGCCCCAGCATTTT. Translation: CASSYARTGGSNQPQHF.

This clonotype was seen repeatedly, ten times or more. J is TRBJ1-1 and V is TRBV2; TRBD1 might be the D (5 bases). Germline V gene data show CDR1 as SNHLY and CDR2 as FYNNEI. V shed 7 bases and J shed 0 bases, with 15 bases lying between them. The CDR3 totals 15 residues. The CDR3 reads CASIWGNQLNTEAFF. As DNA, the CDR3 is TGTGCCAGCATATGGGGGAATCAGCTGAACACTGAAGCTTTCTTT.